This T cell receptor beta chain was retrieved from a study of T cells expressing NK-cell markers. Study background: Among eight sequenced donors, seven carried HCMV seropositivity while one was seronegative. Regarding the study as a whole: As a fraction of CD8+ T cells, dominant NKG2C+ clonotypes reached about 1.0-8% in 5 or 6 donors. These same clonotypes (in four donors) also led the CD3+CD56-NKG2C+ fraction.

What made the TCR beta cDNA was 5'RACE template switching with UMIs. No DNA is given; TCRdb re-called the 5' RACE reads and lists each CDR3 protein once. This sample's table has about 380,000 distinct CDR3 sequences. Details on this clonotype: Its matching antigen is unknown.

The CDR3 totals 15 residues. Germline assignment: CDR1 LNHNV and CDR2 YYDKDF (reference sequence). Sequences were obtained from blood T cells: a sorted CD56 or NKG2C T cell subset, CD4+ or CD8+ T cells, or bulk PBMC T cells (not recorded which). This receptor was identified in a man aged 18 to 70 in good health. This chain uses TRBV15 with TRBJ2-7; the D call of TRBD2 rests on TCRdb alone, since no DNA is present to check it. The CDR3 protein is CATSRGLAGWDEQYF.